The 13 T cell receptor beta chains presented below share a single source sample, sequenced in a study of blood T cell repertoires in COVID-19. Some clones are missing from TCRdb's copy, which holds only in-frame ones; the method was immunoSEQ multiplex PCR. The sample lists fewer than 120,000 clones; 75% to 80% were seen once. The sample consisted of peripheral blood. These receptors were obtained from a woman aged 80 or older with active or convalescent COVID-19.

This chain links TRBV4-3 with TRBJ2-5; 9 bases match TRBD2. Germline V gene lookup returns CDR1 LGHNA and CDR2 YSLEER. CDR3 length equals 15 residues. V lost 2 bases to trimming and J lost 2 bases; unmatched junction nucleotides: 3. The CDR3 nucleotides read TGCGCCAGCAGCCAACTGCGGGAGGGTCAAGAGACCCAGTACTTC. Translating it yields CASSQLREGQETQYF.

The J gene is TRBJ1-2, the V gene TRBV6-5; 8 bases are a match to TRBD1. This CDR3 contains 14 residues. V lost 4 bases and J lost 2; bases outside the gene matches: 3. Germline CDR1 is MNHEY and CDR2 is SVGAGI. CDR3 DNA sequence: TGTGCCAGCAGTTGGACAGGGTCAAACTATGGCTACACCTTC. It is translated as CASSWTGSNYGYTF.

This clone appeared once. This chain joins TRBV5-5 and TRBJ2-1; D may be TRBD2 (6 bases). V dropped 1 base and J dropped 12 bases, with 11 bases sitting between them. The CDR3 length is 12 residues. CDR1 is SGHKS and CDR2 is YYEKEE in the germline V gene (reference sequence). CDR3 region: CASSLNRDSQFF. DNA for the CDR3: TGTGCCAGCAGCTTGAACCGGGACTCGCAGTTCTTC.

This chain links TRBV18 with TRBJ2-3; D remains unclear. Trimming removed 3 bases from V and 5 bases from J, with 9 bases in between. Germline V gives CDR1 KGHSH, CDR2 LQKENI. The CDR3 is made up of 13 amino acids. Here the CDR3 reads CASSPPSRDTQYF. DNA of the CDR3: TGTGCCAGCTCACCTCCCTCTAGAGATACGCAGTATTTT.

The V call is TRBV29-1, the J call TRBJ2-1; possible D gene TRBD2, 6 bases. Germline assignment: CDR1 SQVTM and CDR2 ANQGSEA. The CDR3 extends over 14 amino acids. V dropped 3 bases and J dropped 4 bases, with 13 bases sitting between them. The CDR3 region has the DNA TGCAGCGTTGACATCCAGCGGGCTTACAATGAGCAGTTCTTC. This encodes CSVDIQRAYNEQFF.

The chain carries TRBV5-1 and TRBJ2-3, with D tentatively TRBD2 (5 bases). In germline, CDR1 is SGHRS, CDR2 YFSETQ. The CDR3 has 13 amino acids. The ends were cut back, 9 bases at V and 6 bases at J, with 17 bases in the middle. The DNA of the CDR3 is TGCGCCACCCGGGAAGGCATCAGGGATACGCAGTATTTT. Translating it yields CATREGIRDTQYF.

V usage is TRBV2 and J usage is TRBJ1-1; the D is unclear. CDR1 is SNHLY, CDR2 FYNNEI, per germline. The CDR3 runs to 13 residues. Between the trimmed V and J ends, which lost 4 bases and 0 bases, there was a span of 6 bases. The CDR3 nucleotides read TGTGCCAGCAGTGGGCAGGTGAACACTGAAGCTTTCTTT. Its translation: CASSGQVNTEAFF.

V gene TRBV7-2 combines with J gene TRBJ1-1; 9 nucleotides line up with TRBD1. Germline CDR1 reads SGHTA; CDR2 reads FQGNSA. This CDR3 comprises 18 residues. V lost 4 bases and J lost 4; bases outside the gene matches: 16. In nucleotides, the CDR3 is TGTGCCAGCAGCTCACCCGGACAGGGGCCCCTTCGGACCACTGAAGCTTTCTTT. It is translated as CASSSPGQGPLRTTEAFF.

For the CDR3, the DNA is TGTGCCAGCAGCTTAGATGCACGGACTAGCGGAACCTACGAGCAGTACTTC. It is translated as CASSLDARTSGTYEQYF. The J gene is TRBJ2-7, the V gene TRBV7-7; 10 bases are a match to TRBD2. This CDR3 region has 17 residues. In germline, CDR1 is SSHAT, CDR2 FNYEAQ (reference sequence). Germline trimming cut 1 base from V and 2 bases from J; bases unmatched to any gene: 8.

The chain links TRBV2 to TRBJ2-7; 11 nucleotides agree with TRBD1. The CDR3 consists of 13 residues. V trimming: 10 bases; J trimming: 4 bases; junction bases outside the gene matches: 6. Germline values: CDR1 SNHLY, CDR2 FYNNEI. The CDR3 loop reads CATTGTGGYEQYF. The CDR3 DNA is TGTGCCACCACGGGGACAGGGGGTTACGAGCAGTACTTC.

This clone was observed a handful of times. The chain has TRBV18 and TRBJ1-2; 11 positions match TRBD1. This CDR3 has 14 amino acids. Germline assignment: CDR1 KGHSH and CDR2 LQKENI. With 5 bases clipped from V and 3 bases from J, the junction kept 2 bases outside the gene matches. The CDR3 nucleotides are TGTGCCAGCTCAGGACAGGGGGCGGACTATGGCTACACCTTC. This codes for CASSGQGADYGYTF.

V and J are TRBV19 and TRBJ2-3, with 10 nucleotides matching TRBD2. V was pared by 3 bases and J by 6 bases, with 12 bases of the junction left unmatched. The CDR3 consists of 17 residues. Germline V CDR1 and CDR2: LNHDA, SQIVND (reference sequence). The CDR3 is CASSMRLAGALLDTQYF. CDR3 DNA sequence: TGTGCCAGTAGTATGAGACTAGCGGGCGCCTTGCTGGATACGCAGTATTTT.

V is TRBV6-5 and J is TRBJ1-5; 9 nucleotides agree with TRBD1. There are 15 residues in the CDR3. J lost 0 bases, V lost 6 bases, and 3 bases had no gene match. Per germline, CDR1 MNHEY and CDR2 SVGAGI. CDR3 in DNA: TGTGCCAGCAGGGACAGGGGATATAGCAATCAGCCCCAGCATTTT. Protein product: CASRDRGYSNQPQHF.